The sequence of this T cell receptor beta chain was determined in a study of cytomegalovirus exposure and HLA in healthy donors (dated by TCRdb to about 2017). For context, the study as a whole: An earlier analysis of several hundred of the donors reported under 300 Gb of sequence data and approximately 120 million unique TCR beta sequences obtained from around 170 million T cells. An early release covering 550 to 700 HLA-typed donors comprised roughly 300 gigabases of sequencing data and around 80 million unique TCR sequences. The genetic ancestry cluster associated with self-reported Caucasian donors included about four fifths of the 300 to 400 genotyped donors. The study aimed to test whether cataloging public T cell receptors could reveal signatures of past pathogen exposure. The study profiled the T cell repertoires of around 700 subjects by immunosequencing and related them to cytomegalovirus serostatus. Besides the first cohort of some 670 subjects, a separate validation cohort made up of roughly 120 different subjects was used. To predict cytomegalovirus infection status, the study combined high-throughput TCR immunosequencing, statistical association of individual TCRs with disease status, and machine learning. In a later analysis, previously published TCR beta repertoires from about 640 donors were re-analyzed and high-resolution HLA genotyping was added so that TCR occurrence patterns could be studied. Rather than using new phenotypic data, the later analysis identified candidate immune exposures from TCR beta sequences and from how often those sequences occurred across donors. In an earlier analysis of 587 of the donors, high-throughput TCR beta sequencing was used to judge whether each TCR beta V gene segment behaved as functional or pseudogenic. Donor age, sex, ethnicity and CMV serostatus were collected together with the repertoire data. A later genetic analysis took genome-wide SNP genotypes for about 55% of the 666 donors and used that subset as a discovery cohort. All discovery cohort repertoires had been generated using a single sequencing platform. Class I and class II HLA loci were covered by the typing at four-digit resolution. Typing coverage varied by locus: roughly 620-640 donors for A, B, C, DRB1 and DQB1; approximately 560 for DQA1; 606 for DPA1; approximately 450 for DPB1. Roughly 5 DR-DQ haplotypes were handled as single units for association and clustering, since linkage in the cohort was strong. Across 398 genotyped donors of the cohort, an average of roughly 200,000 unique TCR beta nucleotide sequences per donor were sequenced, and 15% to 20% of those sequences were non-productive.

The cohort was made up of approximately 670 healthy bone marrow donors. At the time of sampling, every cohort member was nominally healthy, though immune exposures that went unrecorded were likely present. The donor was CMV seronegative and belonged to the group of over 350 seronegative cohort members. A peripheral blood sample was collected from each donor, and TCR beta sequencing was performed on peripheral blood mononuclear cells. The Qiagen DNeasy Blood Extraction Kit was used to extract genomic DNA from the blood cell samples. Library generation was performed with the immunoSEQ multiplex PCR assay. For the multiplex PCR, a mixture combining 60 forward primers for TCR Vbeta segments and 13 reverse primers for TCR Jbeta segments was used. The CDR3 region of rearranged TCR beta genes was amplified from genomic DNA by a multiplex PCR assay. The Illumina HiSeq System was used to sequence the amplified TCR beta libraries as 87-base-pair reads. Under the source paper's analysis protocol: A later analysis tallied roughly 78 million unique TCR beta chains across the 700 or so repertoires, and some 12 million of those chains were shared by two or more donors. Raw reads were error-corrected and collapsed into unique sequences with a nearest-neighbor algorithm that merged closely related sequences to remove PCR and sequencing errors. V, D and J gene segments were assigned by aligning CDR3 sequences to IMGT reference sequences. For a sequence to be retained, a match of at least six nucleotides to both a V gene segment and a J gene segment was required. Rearrangements were called productive when the CDR3 lacked stop codons and stayed in frame with V and J; all others were non-productive. CDR3 was defined according to IMGT convention as the region running from the second conserved V-encoded cysteine to the conserved J-encoded phenylalanine. The earlier analysis of approximately 500 of the donors excluded sequences that lacked an unambiguous match to a single V gene segment. In an earlier analysis of approximately 550 of the donors, V segments were called functional above 56.7% productive rearrangements and were called segregating when the between-donor standard deviation exceeded 5%. To diagnose cytomegalovirus status from the catalog of TCR beta chain sequences, a statistical classification framework was built. A later analysis assigned V and J genes by comparing TCR nucleotide sequences with IMGT/GENE-DB human TR gene sequences. In a later analysis, CDR3 sequences and most-parsimonious VDJ recombination scenarios were assigned using the TCRdist pipeline. In a later analysis, every TCR beta chain was defined by the combination of its CDR3 amino acid sequence and its V-gene family, and reads without a unique V-gene family were dropped. As a way to deal with suspected cross-contamination and a sequencing artifact, a later analysis dropped 500 to 700 nucleotide sequences that were highly shared and had low generation probability. In a later analysis, a clonal expansion index for each public chain was calculated from normalized within-repertoire ranks of inferred template counts. A later analysis computed generation probabilities with a VDJ recombination model fitted to out-of-frame rearrangements, and checked the results against IGoR. A later analysis scored TCR-TCR, TCR-HLA and TCR-CMV co-occurrence with hypergeometric tests, applying a repertoire-size bias correction to TCR pairs. A later analysis estimated false discovery rates by permuting HLA or CMV assignments 20 times. In a later analysis, co-occurring TCRs were grouped with DBSCAN, and TCRdist sequence similarity was added when clustering was performed within HLA-allele-positive subsets. Repertoires with fewer than 30,000 or more than 120,000 public chains were left out of co-occurrence clustering, as were about five repertoires with anomalous nucleotide sharing. TCRdb holds this immuneACCESS table with in-frame rearrangements only. Some clones are missing; in checked studies, unresolved V genes explain under half, and the rest has no known cause. V and J calls plus clone size are reproduced from that table; the DNA served to infer D and trimming. In all, the sample holds around 120,000 clones, and 65% to 85% of those were seen once. Jointly, the top ten make up roughly 1.1% of the sample.

General study outcomes and caveats: In this cohort, only TCR beta chains were sequenced, and detectable features were limited by the absence of alpha or paired-chain data. A later genetic analysis associated a missense DCLRE1C variant with V-gene and J-gene trimming of TCR beta chains, and an independent cohort replicated the association. Because the 87-base-pair reads could not distinguish some IMGT-functional V segments, including TRBV6-2 and TRBV6-3, those segments were excluded. The presence/absence analyses assumed that sequencing depth was roughly uniform across donors, and that assumption may not be true. Most TCR sequences were seen in very few donors, while some public TCRs were found in many individuals. Seventeen rarely observed V segments, including chromosome 9 orphons, were excluded from the earlier analysis of approximately 600 of the donors because counts were too low. A group of highly shared sequence variants was considered likely to be a technical artifact of the sequencing pipeline. In a later analysis, HLA-associated TCR beta chains showed more clonal expansion and lower generation probabilities than non-associated chains that were equally common. For the cohort, immune exposure information was limited to CMV serostatus. According to a later analysis, parvovirus B19, influenza, CMV and Epstein-Barr virus appeared linked to several top co-occurrence clusters. At a false discovery rate of 0.05, a later analysis linked about 17,000 TCR beta sequences to specific HLA alleles. A further reported finding was that TCR beta sequences accurately predicted the HLA-A and HLA-B alleles for most subjects in the first cohort. Linkage disequilibrium might explain the correlated functional status among segregating V segments, but an unknown experimental factor could not be excluded. A few of the identified cytomegalovirus-associated TCR beta chains were confirmed in vitro to be specific for cytomegalovirus antigens. In a later genetic analysis, fewer N-insertions in productive TCRs were reported among donors in an Asian-associated ancestry cluster than the roughly 700-donor mean. In both the original and validation cohorts, the classifier was reported to diagnose cytomegalovirus status with high specificity and sensitivity. In an earlier analysis of more than 450 of the donors, most TCR beta V segments were observed in productive rearrangements about 87% or about 30% of the time, broadly matching IMGT annotations. A total of 150 or so TCR beta chains were listed by the study as associated with cytomegalovirus. When HLA alleles, especially DR and DQ, strongly co-occurred, TCR associations were difficult to assign to individual alleles. In a later analysis, the rate of TCR association differed among HLA loci, with DRB1 alleles having the most associated TCRs and HLA-C alleles having the fewest. The authors suggested that the approach could potentially be generalized to other disease states and immunological phenotypes. Because HLA typing was unavailable for some donors at each locus, only the typed subset was used in association tests. In a later analysis, most CMV-associated TCR beta chains were found to appear HLA-restricted, with HLA associations seemingly driven largely by CMV exposure.

The junction shows trimming of 6 bases on V and 2 bases on J, plus 14 bases between the germline ends. The CDR3 numbers 15 residues from cysteine through phenylalanine. Only CDR3 DNA remains: 45 bases, in frame from the first base. CDR1 and CDR2 are drawn from the germline V gene: SGHVS, FQNEAQ. Details on this clone: This clone's antigen is unknown. Base qualities were left out, and no much larger clone turns up one base away.

The sequence came from a boy younger than 18 in good health and CMV-seronegative. The material sequenced was PBMCs. Rearrangement joined TRBV7-8 to TRBJ1-5; 5 matching bases give a weak D call of TRBD1. This receptor carries the CDR3 CASSVQGRGNQPQHF. The base sequence is TGTGCCAGCAGTGTGCAGGGTCGGGGCAATCAGCCCCAGCATTTT.